Sequencing of this T cell receptor beta chain was carried out in a study of shared clonotypes between healthy human individuals. Overall study context: CD4 naive cells filled three plates per donor, CD4 memory three, CD8 naive two and CD8 memory one. Overall study results and limits: Owing to a small donor count, the genetic and exposure-history diversity represented was limited.

Negatively enriched CD4+ T cells were divided by CD45RA into naive and memory. The CDR3 has 14 residues. Germline assignment: CDR1 MGHRA and CDR2 YSYEKL. Trimming removed 0 bases at V and 7 bases at J, with 12 bases between. Assay: immunoSEQ multiplex PCR; the TCRdb copy retains only in-frame clones and omits some. This sample has approximately 720,000 clones, with roughly 78% found just once. This clone was detected a few times. Its antigen is currently unknown. This rearrangement joins TRBV4-1 to TRBJ2-5, with unresolved D. The source of this sequence is a woman younger than 45 in good health. The source material was memory CD4+ T cells sorted from blood. Subset meaning: CD45RA-negative fraction. The CDR3 DNA is TGCGCCAGCAGCCAAGATCCCTCACGAGGGACCCAGTACTTC. This encodes CASSQDPSRGTQYF.